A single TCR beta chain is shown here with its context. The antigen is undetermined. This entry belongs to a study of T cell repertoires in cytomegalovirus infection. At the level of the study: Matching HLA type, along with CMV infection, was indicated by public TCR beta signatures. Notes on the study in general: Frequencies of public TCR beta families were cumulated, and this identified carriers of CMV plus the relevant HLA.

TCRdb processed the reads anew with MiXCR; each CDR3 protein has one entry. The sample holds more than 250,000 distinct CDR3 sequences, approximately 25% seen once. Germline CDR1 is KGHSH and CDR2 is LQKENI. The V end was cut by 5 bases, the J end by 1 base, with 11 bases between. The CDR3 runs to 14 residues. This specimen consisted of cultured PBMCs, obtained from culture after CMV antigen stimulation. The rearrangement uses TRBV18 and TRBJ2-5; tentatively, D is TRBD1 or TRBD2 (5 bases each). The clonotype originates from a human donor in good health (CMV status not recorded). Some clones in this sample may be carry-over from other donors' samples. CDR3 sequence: CASSRSGAQETQYF. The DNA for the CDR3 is TGTGCCAGCTCAAGGTCCGGGGCCCAAGAGACCCAGTACTTC.